The 15 T cell receptor beta chains below were found in one sample sequenced in a study of blood T cell repertoires in COVID-19. Clones were read by immunoSEQ multiplex PCR, and TCRdb kept only the in-frame ones, dropping some. The sample carries about 240,000 clones, 85% recorded once. The sequencing sample was made of peripheral blood. These receptors were taken from a man aged 50 to 59 with COVID-19, enrolled during active disease.

This chain joins TRBV5-1 and TRBJ1-1; D possibly corresponds to TRBD1 (6 bases). The CDR3 runs to 16 residues. The ends were cut back, 0 bases at V and 2 bases at J, with 14 bases in the middle. CDR1 and CDR2 from the germline V gene are SGHRS and YFSETQ. CDR3 DNA sequence: TGCGCCAGCAGCTTGGGGACAGTGGGTCCCAACACTGAAGCTTTCTTT. Its translation is CASSLGTVGPNTEAFF.

The chain is built from TRBV18 and TRBJ2-7; 11 bases are a match to TRBD1. This CDR3 is 15 amino acids long. The junction had 4 bases not matched to a gene; V was cut back by 4 bases and J by 2 bases. CDR1 KGHSH and CDR2 LQKENI come from the germline V gene. CDR3 nucleotides: TGTGCCAGCTCACTGGCGGGACAGGGGGCCTACGAGCAGTACTTC. Translating it yields CASSLAGQGAYEQYF.

The gene calls are TRBV24-1 and TRBJ2-1; maybe TRBD1 (6 bases). V was cut by 4 bases and J by 9 bases, with 12 bases left in between. CDR3 length: 13 amino acids. The germline V gene has CDR1 KGHDR and CDR2 SFDVKD. The CDR3 sequence: CATSDTGHSEQFF. The CDR3 nucleotides are TGTGCCACCAGTGACACAGGGCACAGTGAGCAGTTCTTC.

The chain employs TRBV2 and TRBJ1-4; a weak D match, TRBD1 (5 bases). This CDR3 has 13 amino acids. The V gene's germline CDR1 is SNHLY and CDR2 FYNNEI. Trimming removed 6 bases at V and 12 bases at J, with 17 bases between. This chain's CDR3 is CASRVLMEGELFF. The CDR3, as DNA: TGTGCCAGCAGAGTACTTATGGAAGGGGAACTGTTTTTT. The full variable domain, completed using reference TRBV2 and TRBJ1-4, is EPEVTQTPSHQVTQMGQEVILRCVPISNHLYFYWYRQILGQKVEFLVSFYNNEISEKSEIFDDQFSVERPDGSNFTLKIRSTKLEDSAMYFCASRVLMEGELFFGSGTQLSVL.

The V and J genes are TRBV5-5 and TRBJ1-2, with unresolved D. V dropped 0 bases and J dropped 8 bases, with 8 bases sitting between them. Germline V gives CDR1 SGHKS, CDR2 YYEKEE (reference sequence). The CDR3 extends over 12 amino acids. The CDR3 sequence: CASSLETAGYTF. CDR3 coding DNA: TGTGCCAGCAGCTTGGAGACTGCCGGCTACACCTTC.

CDR3 sequence reads: CASRAGGEETEAFF. DNA of the CDR3: TGTGCCAGCAGGGCCGGGGGTGAGGAGACTGAAGCTTTCTTT. The V call is TRBV3-1 (or the pseudogene TRBV3-2), the J call TRBJ1-1, with D possibly being TRBD1 (5 bases). The germline gives CDR1 LGHDT, CDR2 YNNKEL (reference sequence). V lost 6 bases to trimming and J lost 5 bases, with 16 bases between them. The CDR3 length is 14 residues.

This sequence joins TRBV19 and TRBJ1-1; 9 bases align to TRBD1. The V gene end was trimmed by 5 bases and the J gene end by 5 bases; junction bases not matched to a gene: 12. This CDR3 spans 16 amino acids. Per germline, CDR1 LNHDA and CDR2 SQIVND (reference sequence). The CDR3 region has the DNA TGTGCCAGTAGTTTTCCACGGACAGGGGTCGGGACTGAAGCTTTCTTT. Translation gives CASSFPRTGVGTEAFF.

The chain couples TRBV30 to TRBJ1-3; maybe TRBD1 (6 bases). The CDR3 runs to 14 residues. CDR1 GTSNPN and CDR2 SVGIG come from the germline V gene (reference sequence). Trimming took 4 bases from V and 4 from J, leaving 14 bases between them. CDR3 amino acids: CAWTQGSPGNTIYF. CDR3 nucleotides: TGTGCCTGGACACAGGGATCTCCCGGAAACACCATATATTTT.

This chain uses TRBV24-1 with TRBJ2-2; TRBD1 aligns across 10 bases. The CDR3 loop spans 17 amino acids. V was clipped by 2 bases and J by 6 bases; unmatched bases: 8. Germline CDR1 reads KGHDR; CDR2 reads SFDVKD. Written as DNA, the CDR3 is TGTGCCACCAGTGATTATACGGGACAGGGGTTGGCCGGGGAGCTGTTTTTT. It codes for CATSDYTGQGLAGELFF.

This clone was seen only once. The J gene is TRBJ2-1, the V gene TRBV6-6; 12 nucleotides agree with TRBD2. Germline CDR1 reads MNHNY; CDR2 reads SVGAGI (reference sequence). This CDR3 has 18 amino acids. J lost 5 bases, V lost 6 bases, and 14 bases had no gene match. This CDR3 is CASSRWGTSGGIHNEQFF. CDR3 coding DNA: TGTGCCAGCAGCCGATGGGGTACTAGCGGGGGGATCCACAATGAGCAGTTCTTC.

The CDR3 protein is CASGLVKSAGNEQYF. The DNA for the CDR3 is TGTGCTAGTGGTTTGGTAAAAAGCGCGGGTAACGAGCAGTACTTC. This rearrangement joins TRBV12-5 to TRBJ2-7; weak D call: TRBD2 (5 bases). This CDR3 region has 15 residues. V gave up 0 bases and J gave up 5 bases, with 14 bases separating them. The germline V gene has CDR1 LGHNT and CDR2 FRNRAP.

J is TRBJ1-2 and V is TRBV5-1, with D perhaps matching TRBD1 (6 bases). Germline CDR1 reads SGHRS; CDR2 reads YFSETQ. With 1 base removed from V and 5 bases from J, the gap between germline ends came to 21 bases. CDR3 size: 17 residues. The DNA for the CDR3 is TGCGCCAGCAGCTTGAAGAGGAGGACAGAAGCAGGATATGGCTACACCTTC. Translation gives CASSLKRRTEAGYGYTF.

Remarks on this clone: Other DNA variants within this sample encode the same CDR3. V gene TRBV5-1 combines with J gene TRBJ1-1; D unclear. This CDR3 has 13 residues. Per germline, CDR1 SGHRS and CDR2 YFSETQ. The V and J ends lost 0 bases and 1 base respectively, with 4 bases between them. Here the CDR3 DNA reads TGCGCCAGCAGCTTGGCAGGGAACACTGAAGCTTTCTTT. Amino acid sequence: CASSLAGNTEAFF.

Only one count was recorded for this clone. The rearrangement joins TRBV11-2 to TRBJ2-5, with unresolved D. CDR3 size: 13 residues. Trimming took 2 bases from V and 7 from J, leaving 11 bases between them. Looked up from germline, CDR1 is SGHAT and CDR2 is FQNNGV. CDR3 amino acids: CASSLIAERTQYF. The CDR3 DNA follows: TGTGCCAGCAGCTTAATCGCGGAGCGGACCCAGTACTTC.

V and J are TRBV5-4 and TRBJ2-1, with 11 bases aligning to TRBD2. The CDR3 has 18 amino acids. After removal of 4 bases from V and 0 bases from J, the junction contained 9 bases not matched to a gene. CDR1 is SGHNT and CDR2 is YYREEE in the germline V gene (reference sequence). The CDR3 region has the DNA TGTGCCAGCAGCCCAACTAGCGGGGGAGGGAGCTCCTACAATGAGCAGTTCTTC. Its translation: CASSPTSGGGSSYNEQFF.